These T cell receptor beta chains were read from a single sample in a study of blood T cells in healthy people across ages. TCRdb reprocessed the 5' RACE reads via MiXCR and lists one record per CDR3 protein. In the table there are 1.4 million or so distinct CDR3 sequences, less than 45% of which are singletons. The sample consisted of blood. These receptors came from a woman younger than 35 in good health. CDR3s include the opening cysteine and the closing phenylalanine or tryptophan. The D gene is left open where the match is weak. A row's size may be missing; if present it is once, few, many or a size class.

V: TRBV7-2
size: -
D: TRBD2
J: TRBJ2-1
DNA: TGTGCCAGCAGCGTAGCGGGACGGTCTGAGCAGTTCTTC
CDR3: CASSVAGRSEQFF

V: TRBV4-2
size: -
D: -
J: TRBJ2-2
DNA: TGTGCCAGCAGCCGGGAGGGGGTTAACACCGGGGAGCTGTTTTTT
CDR3: CASSREGVNTGELFF

V: TRBV6-2/TRBV6-3
size: -
D: -
J: TRBJ2-1
DNA: TGTGCCAGCAGTCGAAGGGTGTCCTACAATGAGCAGTTCTTC
CDR3: CASSRRVSYNEQFF

V: TRBV19
size: -
D: -
J: TRBJ1-5
DNA: TGTGCCAGTAGTATTGGGGTATCGCTGGTCGGCCAGCCCCAGCATTTT
CDR3: CASSIGVSLVGQPQHF

V: TRBV27
size: few
D: -
J: TRBJ1-2
DNA: TGTGCCAGCAGTAGGGGAGTGCTGTACTATGGCTACACCTTC
CDR3: CASSRGVLYYGYTF

V: TRBV29-1
size: -
D: TRBD2
J: TRBJ2-1
DNA: TGCAGCGTTGATCGGCTAGCGGGAGGGTCCTACAATGAGCAGTTCTTC
CDR3: CSVDRLAGGSYNEQFF

V: TRBV12-3/TRBV12-4
size: -
D: -
J: TRBJ2-7
DNA: TGTGCCAGCAGCAGGAGAGACAATGAGCAGTACTTC
CDR3: CASSRRDNEQYF

V: TRBV27
size: -
D: TRBD2
J: TRBJ2-7
DNA: TGTGCCACCTATCCCTTGCTAGCGGGGGGTACCAATGAGCAGTACTTC
CDR3: CATYPLLAGGTNEQYF

V: TRBV24-1
size: few
D: TRBD2
J: TRBJ2-1
DNA: TGTGCCACCAGTGAGACCGGGACTAGCAACAACAATGAGCAGTTCTTC
CDR3: CATSETGTSNNNEQFF

V: TRBV7-9
size: -
D: -
J: TRBJ2-5
DNA: TGTGCCAGCAGCCTACCCTTCAGCCAAGAGACCCAGTACTTC
CDR3: CASSLPFSQETQYF

V: TRBV6-2/TRBV6-3
size: few
D: TRBD1
J: TRBJ2-2
DNA: TGTGCCAGCAGTTACTCGCCAGGACAGGGGGAGTACACCGGGGAGCTGTTTTTT
CDR3: CASSYSPGQGEYTGELFF

V: TRBV7-8
size: -
D: -
J: TRBJ1-5
DNA: TGTGCCAGCAGCCCTATACGGATGGGTCATCAGCCCCAGCATTTT
CDR3: CASSPIRMGHQPQHF

V: TRBV5-1
size: few
D: -
J: TRBJ2-3
DNA: TGCGCCAGCAGCTCTGTCGGGAGCACAGATACGCAGTATTTT
CDR3: CASSSVGSTDTQYF

V: TRBV6-6
size: -
D: -
J: TRBJ1-1
DNA: TGTGCCGCCCTAAACGCACAGGGTTCTTCATGGGCTTTCTTT
CDR3: CAALNAQGSSWAFF

V: TRBV7-2
size: -
D: -
J: TRBJ2-2
DNA: TGTGCCAGCAGCTTATATACGGGCGCGAACACCGGGGAGCTGTTTTTT
CDR3: CASSLYTGANTGELFF

V: TRBV4-2
size: -
D: TRBD1
J: TRBJ2-5
DNA: TGTGCCAACAGCCCTGGACAGGGGAGGGAGACCCAGTACTTC
CDR3: CANSPGQGRETQYF

V: TRBV14
size: few
D: -
J: TRBJ1-2
DNA: TGTGCCAGCAGCCAAGATTGGCTCGACAGACCAAACTATGGCTACACCTTC
CDR3: CASSQDWLDRPNYGYTF

V: TRBV29-1
size: -
D: TRBD2
J: TRBJ2-5
DNA: TGCAGCGTTGTTCCAGCGGGAGGAGAGACCCAGTACTTC
CDR3: CSVVPAGGETQYF

V: TRBV20-1
size: few
D: -
J: TRBJ2-6
DNA: TGCAGTGCTTATAAGGGTAGCTCTGGGGCCAACGTCCTGACTTTC
CDR3: CSAYKGSSGANVLTF

V: TRBV2
size: few
D: -
J: TRBJ1-5
DNA: TGTGCCAGCAGTCGAGCTGGGACGGCGGGCAATCAGCCCCGGCATTTT
CDR3: CASSRAGTAGNQPRHF

V: TRBV29-1
size: few
D: -
J: TRBJ2-7
DNA: TGCAGCGTTGAAGATCTGGCCTACGAGCAGTACTTC
CDR3: CSVEDLAYEQYF

V: TRBV5-1
size: -
D: TRBD2
J: TRBJ2-3
DNA: TGCGCCAGCAGCTCCTGGACTAGCGGGGGATCAGATACGCAGTATTTT
CDR3: CASSSWTSGGSDTQYF

V: TRBV12-3/TRBV12-4
size: few
D: TRBD1
J: TRBJ1-2
DNA: TGTGCCAGCAGTTTATCCGGGACAGAGCTCCCTGGCTACACCTTC
CDR3: CASSLSGTELPGYTF

V: TRBV27
size: -
D: -
J: TRBJ1-2
DNA: TGTGCCAGCAGTTTTTTAGAAGCGGTGGGCTATGGCTACACCTTC
CDR3: CASSFLEAVGYGYTF

V: TRBV11-3
size: -
D: TRBD2
J: TRBJ2-1
DNA: TGTGCCAGCAGCTTACCCCGAGGACTAGCGGGAGTATCTGAGCAGTTCTTC
CDR3: CASSLPRGLAGVSEQFF

V: TRBV4-3
size: -
D: TRBD2
J: TRBJ2-5
DNA: TGCGCCAGCAGCCAAAGCGGGAGACTGGGGGAGACCCAGTACTTC
CDR3: CASSQSGRLGETQYF

V: TRBV11-1
size: -
D: -
J: TRBJ2-3
DNA: TGTGCCAGCAGCTTAGCGTGGGGGGCTTTCTCTTCAGATACGCAGTATTTT
CDR3: CASSLAWGAFSSDTQYF

V: TRBV6-2/TRBV6-3
size: few
D: -
J: TRBJ1-2
DNA: TGTGCCAGCAGTTACCGGACACTCCTACTGGGGGGCTACACCTTC
CDR3: CASSYRTLLLGGYTF

V: TRBV5-1
size: -
D: -
J: TRBJ1-1
DNA: TGCGCCAGCAGGGACATACCTATTTCAAACACTGAAGCTTTCTTT
CDR3: CASRDIPISNTEAFF

V: TRBV3-1
size: few
D: -
J: TRBJ2-2
DNA: TGTGCCAGCAGCCAGTTGCGAGGGTTGGACACCGGGGAGCTGTTTTTT
CDR3: CASSQLRGLDTGELFF

V: TRBV20-1
size: few
D: TRBD1
J: TRBJ2-5
DNA: TGCAGTGCTACCGGGACAGGGAGGGAAGAGACCCAGTACTTC
CDR3: CSATGTGREETQYF

V: TRBV7-3
size: -
D: TRBD2
J: TRBJ2-1
DNA: TGTGCCAGCAGCTTAACTGGGACTAGCGGGAGCTATGAGCAGTTCTTC
CDR3: CASSLTGTSGSYEQFF

V: TRBV11-2
size: -
D: TRBD2
J: TRBJ2-7
DNA: TGTGCCAGCAGCTCGCAGGGTGCTAGCGGGAGCAATGAGCAGTACTTC
CDR3: CASSSQGASGSNEQYF

V: TRBV4-1
size: few
D: TRBD2
J: TRBJ2-3
DNA: TGCGCCAGCAGCCAAGAGCGGGGGGCGGGGGATACGCAGTATTTT
CDR3: CASSQERGAGDTQYF

V: TRBV5-1
size: -
D: TRBD2
J: TRBJ2-3
DNA: TGCGCCAGCACCTCGGCTAAGGGGACTAGCGGGCTGAATACGCAGTATTTT
CDR3: CASTSAKGTSGLNTQYF

V: TRBV7-2
size: -
D: -
J: TRBJ2-3
DNA: TGTGCCAGCAGCTTACCATTGTCAGACACAGATACGCAGTATTTT
CDR3: CASSLPLSDTDTQYF

V: TRBV4-3
size: -
D: TRBD2
J: TRBJ2-1
DNA: TGCGCCAGCAGCCAAGATCCGGTAGCGGGGGGCCGAAATGAGCAGTTCTTC
CDR3: CASSQDPVAGGRNEQFF

V: TRBV6-2/TRBV6-3
size: few
D: -
J: TRBJ2-5
DNA: TGTGCCAGCAGTGATTGGAGCCAAGAGACCCAGTACTTC
CDR3: CASSDWSQETQYF

V: TRBV12-3/TRBV12-4
size: few
D: -
J: TRBJ2-5
DNA: TGTGCCAGCAGCAAAAACAGGGACCTACAGGAGACCCAGTACTTC
CDR3: CASSKNRDLQETQYF

V: TRBV3-1
size: -
D: -
J: TRBJ2-5
DNA: TGTGCCAGCAACCGGGACCCTGGCGAGACCCAGTACTTC
CDR3: CASNRDPGETQYF

V: TRBV10-3
size: -
D: TRBD2
J: TRBJ2-7
DNA: TGTGCCATCAGTGAGCCCACTAGCGGGAGGCACAATGAGCAGTACTTC
CDR3: CAISEPTSGRHNEQYF

V: TRBV27
size: -
D: -
J: TRBJ2-7
DNA: TGTGCCAGCAGTTTATTTGGGAGGCCCCACGAGCAGTACTTC
CDR3: CASSLFGRPHEQYF

V: TRBV6-6
size: -
D: -
J: TRBJ2-7
DNA: TGTGCCAGCAGTATATCCTCGGACAGTTACAATGAGCAGTACTTC
CDR3: CASSISSDSYNEQYF

V: TRBV12-3/TRBV12-4
size: few
D: TRBD1
J: TRBJ2-7
DNA: TGTGCCAGCAGTCGGACAGGTGTTGGGGTCTCCTACGAGCAGTACTTC
CDR3: CASSRTGVGVSYEQYF